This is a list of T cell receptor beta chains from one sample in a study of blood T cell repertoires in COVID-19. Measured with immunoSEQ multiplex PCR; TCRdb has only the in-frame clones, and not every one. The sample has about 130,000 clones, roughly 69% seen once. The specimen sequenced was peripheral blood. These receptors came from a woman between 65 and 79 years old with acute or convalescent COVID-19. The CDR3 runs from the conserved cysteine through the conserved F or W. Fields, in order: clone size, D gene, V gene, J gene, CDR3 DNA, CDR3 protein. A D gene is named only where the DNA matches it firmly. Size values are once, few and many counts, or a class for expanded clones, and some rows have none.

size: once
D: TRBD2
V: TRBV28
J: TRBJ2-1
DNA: TGTGCCAGCAGTTCCGGACTGACTAGCAGGGCTCACTACAATGAGCAGTTCTTC
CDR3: CASSSGLTSRAHYNEQFF

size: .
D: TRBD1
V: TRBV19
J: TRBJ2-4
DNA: TGTGCCAGTAGTACTGGGGACAGGGTAAACATTCAGTACTTC
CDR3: CASSTGDRVNIQYF

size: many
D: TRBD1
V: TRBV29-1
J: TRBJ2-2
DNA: TGCAGCGTCCGACAGGGAACGAACACCGGGGAGCTGTTTTTT
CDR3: CSVRQGTNTGELFF

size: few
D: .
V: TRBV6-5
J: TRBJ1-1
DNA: TGTGCCAGCAGACTGACAGATTTGAACACTGAAGCTTTCTTT
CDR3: CASRLTDLNTEAFF

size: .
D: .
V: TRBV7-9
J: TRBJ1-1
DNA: TGTGCCAGCAGCTCTGCCCGGACTGAAGCTTTCTTT
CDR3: CASSSARTEAFF

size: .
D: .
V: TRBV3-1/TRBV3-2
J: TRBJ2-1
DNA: TGTGCCAGCAGCCAAGTCCCGGGGGATCCTTACAATGAGCAGTTCTTC
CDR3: CASSQVPGDPYNEQFF

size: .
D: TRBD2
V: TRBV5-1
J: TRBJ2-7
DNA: TGCGCCAGCAGCGACGGACTAGCGGGACCATACGAGCAGTACTTC
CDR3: CASSDGLAGPYEQYF

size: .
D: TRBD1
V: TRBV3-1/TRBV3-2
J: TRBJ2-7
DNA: TGTGCCAGCAGCCAAGTCGGGACAGGGGGCTACGAGCAGTACTTC
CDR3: CASSQVGTGGYEQYF

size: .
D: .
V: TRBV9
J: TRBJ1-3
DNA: TGTGCCAGCAGCGTAGGGACAGAGGGAAACACCATATATTTT
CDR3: CASSVGTEGNTIYF

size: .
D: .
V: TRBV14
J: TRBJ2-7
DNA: TGTGCCAGCAGCCCGAGCTCCTACGAGCAGTACTTC
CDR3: CASSPSSYEQYF

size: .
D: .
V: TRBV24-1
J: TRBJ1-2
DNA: TGTGCCACCAGTGACCCCTATCTTGGCTACACCTTC
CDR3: CATSDPYLGYTF

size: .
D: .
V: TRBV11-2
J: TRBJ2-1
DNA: TGTGCCAGCATCCCGACAGGAAATTACAATGAGCAGTTCTTC
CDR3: CASIPTGNYNEQFF

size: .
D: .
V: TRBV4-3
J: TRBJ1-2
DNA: TGCGCCAGCAGCCGGGAGGAGGGATATGGCTACACCTTC
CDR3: CASSREEGYGYTF

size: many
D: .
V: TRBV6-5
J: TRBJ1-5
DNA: TGTGCCAGCATCCGGTCAGGGAATAGCAATCAGCCCCAGCATTTT
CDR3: CASIRSGNSNQPQHF

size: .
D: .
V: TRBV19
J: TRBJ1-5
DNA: TGTGCCAGTAGTATGTCCAGGATCGGCAATCAGCCCCAGCATTTT
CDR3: CASSMSRIGNQPQHF

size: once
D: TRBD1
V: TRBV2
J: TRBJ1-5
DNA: TGTGCCAGCAGTGGACAGGGGTTAAATCAGCCCCAGCATTTT
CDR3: CASSGQGLNQPQHF

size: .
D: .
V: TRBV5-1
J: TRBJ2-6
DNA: TGCGCCAGTCACGGCAACGTCCTGACTTTC
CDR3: CASHGNVLTF

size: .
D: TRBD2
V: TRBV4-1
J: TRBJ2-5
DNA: TGCGCCAGCAGCCAAGGACTAGCGGGAGGGCAGGAGACCCAGTACTTC
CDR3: CASSQGLAGGQETQYF

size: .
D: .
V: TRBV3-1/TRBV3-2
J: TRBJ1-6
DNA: TGTGCCAGCAGCCAAGGTGTCAGGTATAATTCACCCCTCCACTTT
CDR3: CASSQGVRYNSPLHF

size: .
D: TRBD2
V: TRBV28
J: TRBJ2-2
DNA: TGTGCCAGCAGTTCAGGACTAGCGGGAGAAGTAGGGACCGGGGAGCTGTTTTTT
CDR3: CASSSGLAGEVGTGELFF

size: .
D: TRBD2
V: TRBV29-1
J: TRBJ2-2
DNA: TGCAGCGTTCTTAGTAGCGGGAGGGCCGGGGAGCTGTTTTTT
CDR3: CSVLSSGRAGELFF

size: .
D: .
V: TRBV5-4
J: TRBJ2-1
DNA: TGTGCCAGCAGCTCATTGGGGGCGGGAGTTTCAAATGAGCAGTTCTTC
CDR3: CASSSLGAGVSNEQFF

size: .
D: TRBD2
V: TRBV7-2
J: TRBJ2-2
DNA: TGTGCCAGCAGCTTAGTCCTAGCGGGGGGAATTAACACCGGGGAGCTGTTTTTT
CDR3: CASSLVLAGGINTGELFF

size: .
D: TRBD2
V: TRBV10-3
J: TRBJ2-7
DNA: TGTGCCACCCGGACTAGCGGGAGTGGCGAGCAGTACTTC
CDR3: CATRTSGSGEQYF

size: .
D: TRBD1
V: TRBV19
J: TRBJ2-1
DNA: TGTGCCAGTCAGCCCGGACAGGGATCCTACAATGAGCAGTTCTTC
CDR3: CASQPGQGSYNEQFF

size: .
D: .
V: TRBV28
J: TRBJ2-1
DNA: TGTGCCAGCAGCCGTCCTTCCTACAATGAGCAGTTCTTC
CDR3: CASSRPSYNEQFF

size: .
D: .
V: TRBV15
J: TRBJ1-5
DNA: TGTGCCACCAGCAGAGAAGGGACAAAAAGGGAGCCCCAGCATTTT
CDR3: CATSREGTKREPQHF

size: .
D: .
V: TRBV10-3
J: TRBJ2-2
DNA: TGTGCCATCAGTGACCGGGACACCGGGGAGCTGTTTTTT
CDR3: CAISDRDTGELFF

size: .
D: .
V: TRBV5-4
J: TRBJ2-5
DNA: TGTGCCAGCAGCTTGGCCAGTTACCAAGAGACCCAGTACTTC
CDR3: CASSLASYQETQYF

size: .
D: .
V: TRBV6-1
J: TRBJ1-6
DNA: TGTGCCAGCAGTGAAGCGAACAGGGCCAATTCACCCCTCCACTTT
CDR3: CASSEANRANSPLHF

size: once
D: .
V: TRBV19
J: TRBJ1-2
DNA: TGTGCCAGTAGTATAGTAGGGGATGGCTATGGCTACACCTTC
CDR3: CASSIVGDGYGYTF

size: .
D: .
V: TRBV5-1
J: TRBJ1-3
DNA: TGCGCCAGCAGCTTGTCCATCCAGGGCCCCGTCTCTGGAAACACCATATATTTT
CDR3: CASSLSIQGPVSGNTIYF

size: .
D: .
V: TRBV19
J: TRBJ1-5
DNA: TGTGCCAGTAGTACCCAGGGGTGGCAGCCCCAGCATTTT
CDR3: CASSTQGWQPQHF

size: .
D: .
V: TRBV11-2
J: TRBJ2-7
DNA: TGTGCCAGCAGCTCCGGGGGGCACTCCTACGAGCAGTACTTC
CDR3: CASSSGGHSYEQYF

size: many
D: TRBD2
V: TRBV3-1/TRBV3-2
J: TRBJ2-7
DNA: TGTGCCAGCAGTAAAGGGCGGGGGGGCCTCGAGCAGTACTTC
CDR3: CASSKGRGGLEQYF

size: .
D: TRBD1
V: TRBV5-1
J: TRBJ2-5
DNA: TGCGCCAGCAGCTTTGGACAGGGGGCTACCCAAGAGACCCAGTACTTC
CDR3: CASSFGQGATQETQYF

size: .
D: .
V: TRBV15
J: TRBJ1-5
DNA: TGTGCCACCAGCAGGGGACAAAATCAGCCCCAGCATTTT
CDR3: CATSRGQNQPQHF

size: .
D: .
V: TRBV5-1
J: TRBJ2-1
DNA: TGCGCCAGCAGCTTGGCCACGGAGACAGCCCAGTTCTTC
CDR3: CASSLATETAQFF

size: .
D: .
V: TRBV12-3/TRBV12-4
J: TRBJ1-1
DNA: TGTGCCAGCAGTTACTCAAGGAACACTGAAGCTTTCTTT
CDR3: CASSYSRNTEAFF

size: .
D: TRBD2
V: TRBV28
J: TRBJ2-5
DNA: TGTGCCAGCAGTCCACCCGGGGGAGGGGATGGCGAGACCCAGTACTTC
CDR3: CASSPPGGGDGETQYF

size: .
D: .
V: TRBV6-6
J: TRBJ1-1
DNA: TGTGCCAGCAGTTACAAGGACAGCCGGACTGAAGCTTTCTTT
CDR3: CASSYKDSRTEAFF

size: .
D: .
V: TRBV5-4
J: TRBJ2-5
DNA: TGTGCCAGCAGCTTTCGGAGGACTAATCAAGAGACCCAGTACTTC
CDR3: CASSFRRTNQETQYF

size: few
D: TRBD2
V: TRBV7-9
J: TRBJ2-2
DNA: TGTGCCAGCAGCTTAAGCGGGAGGGAAGAGGAGCTGTTTTTT
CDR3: CASSLSGREEELFF

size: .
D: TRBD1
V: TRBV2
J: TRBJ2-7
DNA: TGTGCCAGCAGTGGACAGGGCCCCTACGAGCAGTACTTC
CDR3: CASSGQGPYEQYF

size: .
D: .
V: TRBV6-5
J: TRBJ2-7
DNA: TGTGCCAGCAGCCTCACCTTTACGACAAACGAGCAGTACTTC
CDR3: CASSLTFTTNEQYF

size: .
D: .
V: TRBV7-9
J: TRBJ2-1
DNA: TGTGCCAGCAGCTCGGCGGGACTGTACTACAATGAGCAGTTCTTC
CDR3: CASSSAGLYYNEQFF

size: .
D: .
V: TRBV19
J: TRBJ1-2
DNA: TGTGCCAGTGGCAAGCCGGGACAATATAACTATGGCTACACCTTC
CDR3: CASGKPGQYNYGYTF

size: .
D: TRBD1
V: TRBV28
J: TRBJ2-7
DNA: TGTGCCAGCAGTAAGACCGGGACAGGGGATTACGAGCAGTACTTC
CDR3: CASSKTGTGDYEQYF

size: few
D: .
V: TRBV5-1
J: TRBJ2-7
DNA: TGCGCCAGCAGTTACCTGACAGGTAATAACTACGAGCAGTACTTC
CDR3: CASSYLTGNNYEQYF

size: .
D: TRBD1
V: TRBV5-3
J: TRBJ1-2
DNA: TGTGCCAGAAGCCACTCGGGACAGGGGCAATATGGCTACACCTTC
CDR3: CARSHSGQGQYGYTF

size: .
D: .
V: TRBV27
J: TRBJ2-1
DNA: TGTGCCAGCAGTCAGAGGAGGGGTGAGCAGTTCTTC
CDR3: CASSQRRGEQFF